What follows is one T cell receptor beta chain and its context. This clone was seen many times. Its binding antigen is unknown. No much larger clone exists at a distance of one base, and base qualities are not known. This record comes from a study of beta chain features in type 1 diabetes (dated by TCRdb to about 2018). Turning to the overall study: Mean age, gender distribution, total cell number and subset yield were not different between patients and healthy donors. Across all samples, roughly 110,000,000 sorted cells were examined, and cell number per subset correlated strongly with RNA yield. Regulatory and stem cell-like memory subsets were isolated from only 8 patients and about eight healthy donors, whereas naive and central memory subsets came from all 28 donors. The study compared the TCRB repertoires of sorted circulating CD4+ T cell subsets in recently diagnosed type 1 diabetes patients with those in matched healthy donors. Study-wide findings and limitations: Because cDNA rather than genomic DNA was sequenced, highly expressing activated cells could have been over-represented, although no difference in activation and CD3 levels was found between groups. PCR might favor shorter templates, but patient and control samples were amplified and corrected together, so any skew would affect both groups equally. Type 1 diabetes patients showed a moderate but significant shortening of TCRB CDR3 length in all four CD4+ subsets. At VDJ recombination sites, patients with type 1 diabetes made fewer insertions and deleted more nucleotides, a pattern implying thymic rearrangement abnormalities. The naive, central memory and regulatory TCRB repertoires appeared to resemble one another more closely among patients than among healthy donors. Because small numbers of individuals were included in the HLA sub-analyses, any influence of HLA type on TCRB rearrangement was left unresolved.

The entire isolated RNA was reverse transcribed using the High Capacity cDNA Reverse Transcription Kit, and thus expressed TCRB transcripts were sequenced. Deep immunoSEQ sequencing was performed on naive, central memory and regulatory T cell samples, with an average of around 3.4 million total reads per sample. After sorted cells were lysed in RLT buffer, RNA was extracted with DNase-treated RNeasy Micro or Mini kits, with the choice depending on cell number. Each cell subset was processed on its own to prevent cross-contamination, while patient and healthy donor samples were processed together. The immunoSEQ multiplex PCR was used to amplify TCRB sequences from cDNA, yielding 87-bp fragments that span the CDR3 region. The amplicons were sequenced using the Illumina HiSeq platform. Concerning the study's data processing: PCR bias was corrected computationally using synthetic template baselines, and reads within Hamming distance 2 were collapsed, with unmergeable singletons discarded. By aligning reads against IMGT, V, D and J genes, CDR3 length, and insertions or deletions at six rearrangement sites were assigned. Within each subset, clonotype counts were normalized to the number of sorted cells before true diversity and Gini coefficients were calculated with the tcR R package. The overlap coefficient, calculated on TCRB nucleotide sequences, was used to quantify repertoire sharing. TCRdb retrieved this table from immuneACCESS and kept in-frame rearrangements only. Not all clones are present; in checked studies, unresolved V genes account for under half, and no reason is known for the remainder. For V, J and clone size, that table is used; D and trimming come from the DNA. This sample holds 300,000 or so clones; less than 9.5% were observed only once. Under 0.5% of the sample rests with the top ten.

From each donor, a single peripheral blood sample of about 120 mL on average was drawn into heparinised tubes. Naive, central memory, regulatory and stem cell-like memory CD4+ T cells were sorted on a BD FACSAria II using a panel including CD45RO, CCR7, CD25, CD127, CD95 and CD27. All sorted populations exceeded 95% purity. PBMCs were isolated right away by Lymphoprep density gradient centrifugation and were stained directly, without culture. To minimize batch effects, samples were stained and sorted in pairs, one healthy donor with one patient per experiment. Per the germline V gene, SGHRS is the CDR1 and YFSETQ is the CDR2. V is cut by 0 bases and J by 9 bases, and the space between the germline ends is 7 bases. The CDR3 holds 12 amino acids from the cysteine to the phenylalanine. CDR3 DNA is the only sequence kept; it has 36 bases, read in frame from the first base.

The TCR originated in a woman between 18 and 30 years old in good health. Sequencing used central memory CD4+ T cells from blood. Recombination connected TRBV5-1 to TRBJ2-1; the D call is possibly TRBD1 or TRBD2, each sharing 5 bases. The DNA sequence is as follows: TGCGCCAGCAGCTTGGTGAGGGGTGAGCAGTTCTTC. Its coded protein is CASSLVRGEQFF.